Below, 11 T cell receptor beta chains from the same sample are listed, as sequenced in a study of blood T cell repertoires in COVID-19. Libraries were prepared by immunoSEQ multiplex PCR; TCRdb keeps only in-frame clonotypes and omits some of them. The sample carries some 170,000 clones, 81% recorded once. The sequenced sample consisted of peripheral blood. All receptors come from a man aged 60 to 75 with active or convalescent COVID-19.

This sequence joins TRBV3-1 (or the pseudogene TRBV3-2) and TRBJ1-1; D might be TRBD1 (5 bases). The CDR3 loop spans 13 amino acids. Germline assignment: CDR1 LGHDT and CDR2 YNNKEL (reference sequence). V dropped 1 base and J dropped 7 bases, with 10 bases sitting between them. CDR3 region: CASSQGGQGEAFF. For the CDR3, the DNA is TGTGCCAGCAGCCAAGGGGGCCAAGGTGAAGCTTTCTTT.

The rearrangement links TRBV15 to TRBJ1-5; possible D gene TRBD1, 6 bases. This CDR3 is 15 amino acids long. Trimming removed 0 bases at V and 9 bases at J, with 15 bases between. CDR1 LNHNV and CDR2 YYDKDF come from the germline V gene (reference sequence). The CDR3 sequence: CATSRDLGRGSPQHF. CDR3 nucleotide sequence: TGTGCCACCAGCAGAGATTTGGGCAGGGGATCGCCCCAGCATTTT.

This chain connects TRBV19 to TRBJ2-3, with 11 bases matching TRBD2. With 7 bases clipped from V and 0 bases from J, the junction kept 3 bases outside the gene matches. The CDR3 extends over 15 amino acids. Germline V gives CDR1 LNHDA, CDR2 SQIVND (reference sequence). The CDR3 coding sequence is TGTGCCAGTATGAGGACTAGCGGGAGCACAGATACGCAGTATTTT. Translated, it gives CASMRTSGSTDTQYF.

As regards this clone: This may be a read error, as it is one base from a much larger clone. The rearrangement joins TRBV2 to TRBJ2-3; 8 nucleotides match TRBD2. The CDR3 runs to 14 residues. The germline CDR1 and CDR2 sequences are SNHLY and FYNNEI. V lost 6 bases, J lost 3 bases, and 5 bases stayed unmatched. CDR3 loop: CASSPGLETDTQYF. Written as DNA, the CDR3 is TGTGCCAGCAGCCCGGGACTAGAGACAGATACGCAGTATTTT. Variable domain in full (rest from reference TRBV2 and TRBJ2-3): EPEVTQTPSHQVTQMGQEVILRCVPISNHLYFYWYRQILGQKVEFLVSFYNNEISEKSEIFDDQFSVERPDGSNFTLKIRSTKLEDSAMYFCASSPGLETDTQYFGPGTRLTVL.

Points on this clone: A read error may produce the germline difference seen at one junction end. This sequence joins TRBV27 and TRBJ2-4; the D gene is possibly TRBD1 (5 bases). The CDR3 sequence is 14 residues long. Germline loops: CDR1 MNHEY, CDR2 SMNVEV (reference sequence). The CDR3 sequence is CHGLAGLAKNIQYF. CDR3 bases: TGCCACGGTCTGGCAGGGTTAGCCAAAAACATTCAGTACTTC.

The chain carries TRBV7-3 and TRBJ2-1; 10 nucleotides match TRBD2. J lost 12 bases, V lost 5 bases, and 13 bases had no gene match. Germline-derived CDR1 and CDR2 are SGHTA and FQGTGA. The CDR3 spans 15 residues. The CDR3 region is CASSPLAGEPPRQFF. The DNA of the CDR3 is TGTGCCAGCAGCCCGCTAGCGGGGGAGCCACCGCGGCAGTTCTTC.

The chain employs TRBV6-1 and TRBJ1-1; 9 nucleotides agree with TRBD1. Germline CDR1 and CDR2: MNHNS and SASEGT. This CDR3 spans 16 amino acids. Germline trimming cut 1 base from V and 1 base from J; bases unmatched to any gene: 4. The CDR3 nucleotides read TGTGCCAGCAGTGAAGTACAGGGGGCGGGGAACACTGAAGCTTTCTTT. Translation: CASSEVQGAGNTEAFF.

The genes are TRBV5-5 and TRBJ2-3; TRBD1 aligns across 9 bases. The CDR3 covers 17 residues. Germline V CDR1 and CDR2: SGHKS, YYEKEE (reference sequence). J lost 3 bases, V lost 4 bases, and 12 bases had no gene match. This chain's CDR3 is CASSLEHTGGGTDTQYF. The CDR3 DNA is TGTGCCAGCAGCCTAGAACACACAGGGGGCGGTACAGATACGCAGTATTTT.

The J gene is TRBJ2-7, the V gene TRBV6-5; D not certain. This CDR3 contains 14 residues. From germline, CDR1 is MNHEY and CDR2 SVGAGI. Trimming took 6 bases from V and 2 from J, leaving 14 bases between them. CDR3 sequence reads: CASRSRLPPYEQYF. The CDR3 DNA reads as TGTGCCAGCAGATCAAGACTGCCCCCCTACGAGCAGTACTTC.

The chain carries TRBV5-4 and TRBJ2-5; 10 bases line up with TRBD1. The CDR3 spans 15 residues. Germline CDR1 SGHNT, CDR2 YYREEE (reference sequence). V was clipped by 2 bases and J by 2 bases; unmatched bases: 3. The CDR3 loop is CASSFRTGGQETQYF. In DNA, the CDR3 is TGTGCCAGCAGCTTCCGGACAGGGGGACAAGAGACCCAGTACTTC.

For this clone: A junction end diverges from the germline sequence, so it may reflect a read error. The J gene is TRBJ2-5, the V gene TRBV15, with 9 bases that match TRBD1. From germline, CDR1 is LNHNV and CDR2 YYDKDF (reference sequence). The CDR3 contains 14 residues. The CDR3 here is CATSGDRGEETQYF. CDR3 in DNA: TGTGCCACCAGCGGAGACAGGGGGGAAGAGACCCAGTACTTC. Full variable domain (outside the CDR3, taken from reference TRBV15 and TRBJ2-5): DAMVIQNPRYQVTQFGKPVTLSCSQTLNHNVMYWYQQKSSQAPKLLFHYYDKDFNNEADTPDNFQSRRPNTSFCFLDIRSPGLGDTAMYLCATSGDRGEETQYFGPGTRLLVL.